The 17 T cell receptor beta chains in this list originate from one sample, sequenced in a study of shared clonotypes between healthy human individuals. TCRdb's table, derived via immunoSEQ multiplex PCR, lists solely in-frame clones and lacks some. The sample has some 530,000 clones, roughly 80% seen once. Sequenced sample: PBMCs. Every receptor here comes from a woman aged 40 to 49 in good health. Some clones in this sample may be carry-over from other donors' samples.

The J gene is TRBJ1-1, the V gene TRBV9; perhaps TRBD1 as D (6 bases). The germline CDR1 and CDR2 sequences are SGDLS and YYNGEE. V was pared by 4 bases and J by 3 bases, with 16 bases between. The CDR3 runs to 15 residues. The CDR3 reads CASSSRQEGDTEAFF. CDR3 sequence (DNA): TGTGCCAGCAGCTCCCGACAGGAGGGGGACACTGAAGCTTTCTTT.

The chain's CDR3 is CASSLGQTTYEQYF. In DNA, the CDR3 is TGTGCCAGCAGCCTGGGACAGACAACCTACGAGCAGTACTTC. The chain couples TRBV5-6 to TRBJ2-7, with 7 nucleotides matching TRBD1. There are 14 residues in the CDR3. J lost 2 bases, V lost 4 bases, and 6 bases had no gene match. Per the germline V gene, CDR1 is SGHDT and CDR2 is YYEEEE.

The rearrangement joins TRBV5-4 to TRBJ2-1; 11 bases map to TRBD2. CDR1 is SGHNT and CDR2 is YYREEE in the germline V gene (reference sequence). CDR3 length equals 15 residues. Trimming cost V 5 bases and J 6 bases; bases outside gene matches: 7. CDR3 coding DNA: TGTGCCAGCAGAGATACTAGCGGGAGCGGCAATGAGCAGTTCTTC. It codes for CASRDTSGSGNEQFF.

Concerning this clone itself: One base separates it from a far larger clone, so it is likely a read error. V and J are TRBV5-8 and TRBJ2-5; 8 nucleotides match TRBD2. CDR3 size: 16 residues. V was pared by 0 bases and J by 4 bases, with 8 bases of the junction left unmatched. CDR1 is SGHTS, CDR2 YDEGEE, per germline. The CDR3, as DNA: TGTGCCAGCAGCTTGGGGACTAGCTGGATGAGAGAGACCCAGTACTTC. This encodes CASSLGTSWMRETQYF.

As for this clone: With a far larger clone one base away, a read error is the likely cause. This chain connects TRBV7-2 to TRBJ1-5; D remains ambiguous. This CDR3 has 14 amino acids. Germline CDR1 and CDR2: SGHTA and FQGNSA. CDR3 DNA: TGTGCCAGCAGCCTCGGACCCAGCAATCGGCCCCAGCATTTT. It specifies CASSLGPSNRPQHF.

The genes are TRBV7-1 and TRBJ1-2; D is undetermined. TRBV7-1 is an ORF; its function is uncertain. V gave up 5 bases and J gave up 8 bases, with 15 bases separating them. This CDR3 region has 13 residues. Written as DNA, the CDR3 is TGTGCCAGCAGCCCTATGGACGGCGGGGGCTACACCTTC. Protein sequence: CASSPMDGGGYTF.

V gene TRBV7-9 combines with J gene TRBJ1-2; TRBD1 might be the D (6 bases). Per the germline V gene, CDR1 is SEHNR and CDR2 is FQNEAQ (reference sequence). CDR3 length: 15 residues. V lost 1 base to trimming and J lost 3 bases, with 12 bases between them. Here the CDR3 reads CASSLGGAADYGYTF. The CDR3 nucleotides are TGTGCCAGCAGCTTAGGGGGGGCAGCTGACTATGGCTACACCTTC.

This sequence joins TRBV4-3 and TRBJ2-5; weak D call: TRBD1 (6 bases). V lost 4 bases and J lost 4, with 13 bases in between. Germline V CDR1 and CDR2: LGHNA, YSLEER. The CDR3 is 14 residues long. The DNA of the CDR3 is TGCGCCAGCAGCCTCCTCCTAGGGGGAGAGACCCAGTACTTC. This translates into CASSLLLGGETQYF.

This clone appeared a single time. The chain carries TRBV5-1 and TRBJ2-1, with 15 bases identical to TRBD2. Germline CDR1 SGHRS, CDR2 YFSETQ. The CDR3 has 15 residues. Trimming at V came to 4 bases and at J to 6 bases, leaving 2 bases not matched to a gene. The DNA for the CDR3 is TGCGCCAGCAGCCAGGGACTAGCGGGAGGCAATGAGCAGTTCTTC. Encoded protein: CASSQGLAGGNEQFF.

As regards this clone: Germline is not matched at one junction end, which may reflect a read error. The chain combines TRBV7-2 with TRBJ1-1, with D perhaps TRBD1 (6 bases). CDR3 length equals 14 residues. From germline, CDR1 is SGHTA and CDR2 FQGNSA. The CDR3 nucleotides are TGTGCCAGCAGGTTAGGGGGGTCGGGCACTGAAGCTTTCTTT. It is translated as CASRLGGSGTEAFF.

V and J are TRBV7-2 and TRBJ1-1, with D tentatively TRBD1 (6 bases). Per germline, CDR1 SGHTA and CDR2 FQGNSA. Between the trimmed V and J ends, which lost 5 bases and 5 bases, there was a span of 15 bases. This CDR3 has 14 residues. The DNA of the CDR3 is TGTGCCAGCAGCCGGCAGGGGTGGGGGACTGAAGCTTTCTTT. This codes for CASSRQGWGTEAFF.

The J gene is TRBJ2-1, the V gene TRBV10-3; 7 nucleotides match TRBD1. Germline V gene sequence: CDR1 ENHRY, CDR2 SYGVKD. This CDR3 has 12 residues. J lost 7 bases, V lost 6 bases, and 3 bases had no gene match. The CDR3 nucleotides are TGTGCCATCAGGGGGACAGCAAATGAGCAGTTCTTC. This gives the protein CAIRGTANEQFF.

The chain combines TRBV29-1 with TRBJ1-3, with a possible D match to TRBD1 (6 bases). Germline assignment: CDR1 SQVTM and CDR2 ANQGSEA. The V end lost 3 bases, the J end lost 2 bases, and 8 bases lay between the germline ends. The CDR3 is 13 residues long. Here the CDR3 reads CSVDPGAGNTIYF. As DNA, the CDR3 is TGCAGCGTTGATCCAGGGGCTGGAAACACCATATATTTT.

Comment on this clone: Just one base apart from a much larger clone, this may be a read error. The V and J genes are TRBV30 and TRBJ1-4; D uncertain. The CDR3 runs to 15 residues. Germline V gene lookup returns CDR1 GTSNPN and CDR2 SVGIG (reference sequence). Trimming cost V 6 bases and J 17 bases, with 31 bases left between them. This CDR3 reads CACSYSSILKHPIFF. CDR3 DNA sequence: TGTGCCTGTAGTTATTCTAGTATCCTGAAACACCCCATTTTTTTT.

The chain uses TRBV28 and TRBJ2-7, with 10 bases identical to TRBD1. V was clipped by 4 bases and J by 6 bases; unmatched bases: 3. CDR3 length: 13 residues. Germline V gene lookup returns CDR1 MDHEN and CDR2 SYDVKM. CDR3 loop: CASSSRDRGEQYF. CDR3 DNA sequence: TGTGCCAGCAGTTCCCGGGACAGGGGCGAGCAGTACTTC.

In this sample, this clone turned up once. The chain has TRBV5-1 and TRBJ2-3, with 13 bases aligning to TRBD2. Germline V gene lookup returns CDR1 SGHRS and CDR2 YFSETQ. The CDR3 contains 16 residues. V gave up 5 bases and J gave up 4 bases; unmatched junction bases: 7. The CDR3 bases are TGCGCCAGCAGAAACATACTAGCGGGAGGGCCAGATACGCAGTATTTT. It yields the protein CASRNILAGGPDTQYF.

V usage is TRBV27 and J usage is TRBJ2-7; 8 bases fit TRBD2. The CDR3 has 14 residues. Germline lookup yields CDR1 MNHEY and CDR2 SMNVEV (reference sequence). V lost 7 bases, J lost 2 bases, and 7 bases stayed unmatched. The CDR3 region is CASNSGITPYEQYF. The CDR3 coding sequence is TGTGCCAGCAATAGCGGGATAACCCCCTACGAGCAGTACTTC.